These T cell receptor beta chains were read from a single sample in a study of identical twins. TCRdb recomputed calls from the 5' RACE reads with MiXCR, one row per CDR3 protein. The data hold 500,000 or so distinct CDR3 sequences, with less than 25% observed a single time. This same sample was also part of a study on T cells expressing NK-cell markers.

Material for sequencing was CD4+ T cells sorted from blood. The receptors derive from a woman aged 18-35 years in good health. The CDR3 runs from the conserved cysteine through the conserved F or W. D genes are given only for firm matches. Expanded clones get a size class; other rows say once, few or many, or leave the size out.

TRBJ2-1	15	.	few	TRBV19	CASRLARSSYNEQFF	TGTGCCAGTAGGCTAGCGAGGAGCTCCTACAATGAGCAGTTCTTC
TRBJ2-3	19	TRBD2	.	TRBV10-2	CASSALFAGTSGRADTQYF	TGCGCCAGCAGTGCCCTTTTCGCCGGGACTAGCGGGAGGGCAGATACGCAGTATTTT
TRBJ2-1	15	.	.	TRBV24-1	CATSDPDGRNNEQFF	TGTGCCACCAGTGATCCGGATGGACGGAACAATGAGCAGTTCTTC
TRBJ2-7	12	TRBD2	many	TRBV5-5	CASSRREYEQYF	TGTGCCAGCAGCCGGCGGGAGTACGAGCAGTACTTC
TRBJ2-1	12	.	few	TRBV6-1	CASSNNYNEQFF	TGTGCCAGCAGTAACAATTACAATGAGCAGTTCTTC
TRBJ2-1	15	.	few	TRBV6-5	CASSYRTVSYNEQFF	TGTGCCAGCAGTTACCGGACGGTTTCCTACAATGAGCAGTTCTTC
TRBJ1-1	11	.	few	TRBV10-3	CAISRGTEAFF	TGTGCCATCAGCCGGGGCACTGAAGCTTTCTTT
TRBJ1-4	14	.	few	TRBV15	CATSQGGTNEKLFF	TGTGCCACCAGTCAAGGGGGTACAAATGAAAAACTGTTTTTT
TRBJ1-6	13	.	few	TRBV18	CASSPDSHSPLHF	TGTGCCAGCTCACCGGACAGCCATTCACCCCTCCACTTT
TRBJ2-5	14	TRBD2	few	TRBV7-9	CASSSSRGEETQYF	TGTGCCAGCTCCTCCTCCCGGGGGGAAGAGACCCAGTACTTC
TRBJ1-1	15	.	.	TRBV9	CASSSRARLNTEAFF	TGTGCCAGCAGCTCGAGGGCAAGGTTGAACACTGAAGCTTTCTTT
TRBJ2-7	13	.	.	TRBV4-2	CASSLESGSEQYF	TGTGCCAGCAGCCTCGAAAGCGGATCCGAGCAGTACTTC
TRBJ2-7	10	TRBD2	few	TRBV20-1	CSATSGGQYF	TGCAGTGCTACGTCGGGAGGGCAGTACTTC
TRBJ2-1	16	TRBD2	many	TRBV20-1	CSAQKGLAAFYNEQFF	TGCAGTGCCCAGAAGGGACTAGCGGCCTTCTACAATGAGCAGTTCTTC
TRBJ2-7	14	TRBD1	.	TRBV7-9	CASSVQGPTGEQYF	TGTGCCAGCAGCGTACAGGGGCCAACCGGGGAGCAGTACTTC
TRBJ2-3	13	.	few	TRBV9	CASSVSITDTQYF	TGTGCCAGCAGCGTTTCAATCACAGATACGCAGTATTTT
TRBJ1-2	13	.	few	TRBV10-3	CASSARGDYGYTF	TGTGCCAGTTCCGCCCGGGGAGACTATGGCTACACCTTC
TRBJ1-1	13	.	few	TRBV20-1	CSADTGRNTEAFF	TGCAGTGCAGATACAGGGAGGAACACTGAAGCTTTCTTT
TRBJ1-4	13	TRBD1	many	TRBV5-1	CASSQNQGAKLFF	TGCGCCAGCAGCCAGAACCAGGGGGCAAAACTGTTTTTT
TRBJ2-5	12	.	.	TRBV5-1	CASSLGAGTQYF	TGCGCCAGCAGCTTGGGAGCGGGGACCCAGTACTTC
TRBJ1-2	15	TRBD1	.	TRBV7-2	CASSLGTGGYYGYTF	TGTGCCAGCAGCTTAGGGACAGGGGGGTACTATGGCTACACCTTC
TRBJ2-3	15	.	few	TRBV12-3/TRBV12-4	CASRAGPGRPDTQYF	TGTGCCAGCAGAGCCGGGCCCGGCCGCCCAGATACGCAGTATTTT
TRBJ2-1	14	TRBD2	few	TRBV29-1	CSVERLAGGNEQFF	TGCAGCGTTGAGCGACTAGCGGGGGGCAATGAGCAGTTCTTC